These 27 T cell receptor beta chains were sequenced from one sample in a study of blood T cell repertoires in COVID-19. Produced via immunoSEQ multiplex PCR; TCRdb's table is partial and in-frame only. The sample lists approximately 89,000 clones, 90% to 95% seen once, with approximately 4.2% in the top ten. The specimen sequenced was peripheral blood. The receptors shown here come from a human donor with active COVID-19. The donor label of this sample is uncertain.

V usage is TRBV10-2 and J usage is TRBJ2-7; 8 bases are a match to TRBD1. Germline CDR1 WSHSY, CDR2 SAAADI. V was pared by 0 bases and J by 3 bases, with 4 bases of the junction left unmatched. This CDR3 is built from 15 residues. The CDR3 region has the DNA TGCGCCAGCAGTGAGTCAGTGACAGGGGTCTACGAGCAGTACTTC. Translated: CASSESVTGVYEQYF.

V gene TRBV4-1 combines with J gene TRBJ2-1; D is unclear. The V end was cut by 4 bases, the J end by 8 bases, with 12 bases between. Germline V gives CDR1 MGHRA, CDR2 YSYEKL. The CDR3 runs to 13 residues. The CDR3 coding sequence is TGCGCCAGCAGCCCCTTCTTTCGGGATGAGCAGTTCTTC. Its protein product is CASSPFFRDEQFF.

The chain joins TRBV7-9 to TRBJ2-3; 8 bases agree with TRBD2. Germline lookup yields CDR1 SEHNR and CDR2 FQNEAQ (reference sequence). With 2 bases clipped from V and 6 bases from J, the junction kept 19 bases outside the gene matches. This CDR3 has 19 amino acids. The chain's CDR3 is CASSLRTFGGSGSLDTQYF. In nucleotides, the CDR3 is TGTGCCAGCAGCTTAAGAACATTCGGAGGCAGCGGGAGTTTGGATACGCAGTATTTT.

This chain uses TRBV3-1 (or the pseudogene TRBV3-2) with TRBJ2-2; possible D gene TRBD1, 5 bases. Trimming took 0 bases from V and 4 from J, leaving 6 bases between them. Germline V gene sequence: CDR1 LGHDT, CDR2 YNNKEL (reference sequence). CDR3 length equals 14 residues. CDR3 DNA: TGTGCCAGCAGCCAAGACAGGGCCACCGGGGAGCTGTTTTTT. This sequence encodes CASSQDRATGELFF.

This sequence joins TRBV2 and TRBJ2-7; 9 bases line up with TRBD1. Germline CDR1 is SNHLY and CDR2 is FYNNEI. CDR3 length: 14 residues. J was trimmed by 0 bases and V by 6 bases; bases with no gene match: 3. The CDR3 region is CASRGGQGSYEQYF. The CDR3 DNA reads as TGTGCCAGCAGGGGGGGACAGGGCTCCTACGAGCAGTACTTC. Full variable domain (rest looked up from reference TRBV2 and TRBJ2-7): EPEVTQTPSHQVTQMGQEVILRCVPISNHLYFYWYRQILGQKVEFLVSFYNNEISEKSEIFDDQFSVERPDGSNFTLKIRSTKLEDSAMYFCASRGGQGSYEQYFGPGTRLTVT.

The V gene is TRBV6-5, the J gene TRBJ2-7; possible D gene TRBD2, 5 bases. The CDR3 contains 14 residues. Germline V CDR1 and CDR2: MNHEY, SVGAGI. V was cut by 6 bases and J by 3 bases, with 15 bases left in between. The CDR3 spells CASRYPGEGYEQYF. The CDR3 nucleotides are TGTGCCAGCAGATATCCAGGTGAGGGCTACGAGCAGTACTTC.

The chain combines TRBV28 with TRBJ2-5; 12 positions agree with TRBD2. Looked up from germline, CDR1 is MDHEN and CDR2 is SYDVKM. Germline trimming cut 5 bases from V and 3 bases from J; bases unmatched to any gene: 7. CDR3 length: 16 residues. CDR3 in amino acids: CASSPRTSGTEETQYF. Written as DNA, the CDR3 is TGTGCCAGCAGTCCCCGGACTAGCGGGACTGAAGAGACCCAGTACTTC.

The chain joins TRBV28 to TRBJ2-7; 7 bases map to TRBD1. V lost 6 bases, J lost 3 bases, and 11 bases stayed unmatched. The CDR3 is 15 amino acids. CDR1 is MDHEN, CDR2 SYDVKM, per germline. The CDR3 protein is CASSGTAVWYYEQYF. CDR3 coding DNA: TGTGCCAGCAGCGGGACAGCAGTATGGTACTACGAGCAGTACTTC.

This rearrangement joins TRBV18 to TRBJ2-1, with 13 bases that match TRBD2. The CDR3 is 16 residues long. The V and J ends lost 6 bases and 6 bases, in that order; junction bases with no gene match: 8. Germline values: CDR1 KGHSH, CDR2 LQKENI. Here the CDR3 reads CASSRTSGRERNEQFF. CDR3 DNA: TGTGCCAGCTCGCGTACTAGCGGGAGGGAGCGCAATGAGCAGTTCTTC.

V gene TRBV18 combines with J gene TRBJ1-1; D perhaps matches TRBD1 (5 bases). Between the trimmed V and J ends, which lost 6 bases and 6 bases, there was a span of 17 bases. CDR3 length: 14 residues. Germline-derived CDR1 and CDR2 are KGHSH and LQKENI. As DNA, the CDR3 is TGTGCCAGCTCTCCAGCCTTCCCGGGGGCTGAAGCTTTCTTT. It translates to CASSPAFPGAEAFF. Drawing the rest from reference TRBV18 and TRBJ1-1, the complete variable domain is NAGVMQNPRHLVRRRGQEARLRCSPMKGHSHVYWYRQLPEEGLKFMVYLQKENIIDESGMPKERFSAEFPKEGPSILRIQQVVRGDSAAYFCASSPAFPGAEAFFGQGTRLTVV.

This sequence joins TRBV10-2 and TRBJ2-7; 8 bases match TRBD2. The CDR3 loop spans 15 amino acids. V lost 6 bases, J lost 6 bases, and 13 bases stayed unmatched. Germline V lookup: CDR1 WSHSY, CDR2 SAAADI. The CDR3 loop reads CASRGVGREVGEQYF. The DNA of the CDR3 is TGCGCCAGCAGGGGAGTGGGGCGGGAGGTCGGCGAGCAGTACTTC.

This chain joins TRBV6-5 and TRBJ2-2, with 9 bases matching TRBD1. The V and J ends lost 10 bases and 3 bases, in that order; junction bases with no gene match: 9. The CDR3 is 15 residues long. CDR1 and CDR2 from the germline V gene are MNHEY and SVGAGI. Here the CDR3 DNA reads TGTGCCACCCAACTAGGGACAGGGTACACCGGGGAGCTGTTTTTT. As protein: CATQLGTGYTGELFF.

This clone was seen a single time. V gene TRBV10-3 combines with J gene TRBJ1-3; tentative D call: TRBD1 (5 bases). The CDR3 length is 15 residues. Germline V gene lookup returns CDR1 ENHRY and CDR2 SYGVKD. Trimming pared 6 bases from V and 0 bases from J, leaving 12 bases between. The CDR3 bases are TGTGCCATCAGGACCGCGGGGGGCTCTGGAAACACCATATATTTT. Translation: CAIRTAGGSGNTIYF.

This clone was detected once. The chain has TRBV7-2 and TRBJ2-2, with D unclear. The CDR3 spans 14 residues. V was cut by 1 base and J by 5 bases, with 8 bases left in between. The germline gives CDR1 SGHTA, CDR2 FQGNSA. The DNA for the CDR3 is TGTGCCAGCAGCTTAGGGGCTCTAACCGGGGAGCTGTTTTTT. Amino acid sequence: CASSLGALTGELFF.

The DNA for the CDR3 is TGTGCCAGCAGTCAGTCCCGGAGGTCACAGCAGCCCCAGCATTTT. This sequence encodes CASSQSRRSQQPQHF. The chain uses TRBV6-5 and TRBJ1-5; no clear D. CDR3 length: 15 residues. V shed 5 bases and J shed 7 bases, with 18 bases lying between them. CDR1 is MNHEY, CDR2 SVGAGI, per germline.

The rearrangement uses TRBV7-8 and TRBJ2-2; TRBD1 might be the D (5 bases). Germline V gene sequence: CDR1 SGHVS, CDR2 FQNEAQ. The ends were cut back, 0 bases at V and 6 bases at J, with 17 bases in the middle. CDR3 length equals 17 residues. The CDR3, as DNA: TGTGCCAGCAGCTTAGCGCTAGTCAGGGAAAAGGCCGGGGAGCTGTTTTTT. Its translation is CASSLALVREKAGELFF.

The J gene is TRBJ2-6, the V gene TRBV4-3; D uncertain. This CDR3 has 15 residues. The germline V and J ends were trimmed by 1 base and 0 bases, with 4 bases remaining between them. Germline V CDR1 and CDR2: LGHNA, YSLEER. DNA for the CDR3: TGCGCCAGCAGCCAAGTCCACTCTGGGGCCAACGTCCTGACTTTC. Translated, it gives CASSQVHSGANVLTF.

The V call is TRBV14, the J call TRBJ2-2, with a possible D match to TRBD2 (5 bases). In germline, CDR1 is SGHDN, CDR2 FVKESK. The CDR3 consists of 13 residues. V was shortened by 0 bases and J by 7 bases, with 6 bases between the two germline ends. CDR3 DNA sequence: TGTGCCAGCAGCCAAGATGCGGGCGGGGAGCTGTTTTTT. It is translated as CASSQDAGGELFF.

This sequence joins TRBV10-3 and TRBJ1-2, with 8 bases matching TRBD1. Germline trimming cut 4 bases from V and 6 bases from J; bases unmatched to any gene: 7. This CDR3 has 14 amino acids. Germline CDR1 reads ENHRY; CDR2 reads SYGVKD. CDR3 residues: CAISGTTGADGYTF. DNA of the CDR3: TGTGCCATCAGTGGGACGACAGGGGCGGATGGCTACACCTTC.

The chain carries TRBV6-2 or TRBV6-3 and TRBJ1-2, with D uncertain. Trimming left V 4 bases short and J 7 bases short, with 7 bases between. The CDR3 runs 11 residues. Germline CDR1 is MNHEY and CDR2 is SVGEGT. The CDR3 protein is CASSSLGGYTF. CDR3 DNA sequence: TGTGCCAGCAGTTCACTAGGTGGCTACACCTTC.

The chain recombines TRBV6-4 with TRBJ1-1; possibly TRBD1 for D (5 bases). CDR3 length: 17 amino acids. Germline-derived CDR1 and CDR2 are MRHNA and SNTAGT. V lost 0 bases and J lost 5, with 19 bases in between. CDR3 DNA sequence: TGTGCCAGCAGTGACTCGAGTCAGGGCCGGACGAAGACTGAAGCTTTCTTT. Its protein product is CASSDSSQGRTKTEAFF.

The chain carries TRBV7-8 and TRBJ2-3; 7 nucleotides align to TRBD2. Germline V gene sequence: CDR1 SGHVS, CDR2 FQNEAQ. CDR3 size: 16 residues. The junction had 7 bases not matched to a gene; V was cut back by 3 bases and J by 1 base. CDR3 in DNA: TGTGCCAGCAGCTTTCTGGCGGGAGTGGGCACAGATACGCAGTATTTT. This codes for CASSFLAGVGTDTQYF. The entire variable domain, with the rest obtained from reference TRBV7-8 and TRBJ2-3, is as follows: GAGVSQSPRYKVAKRGQDVALRCDPISGHVSLFWYQQALGQGPEFLTYFQNEAQLDKSGLPSDRFFAERPEGSVSTLKIQRTQQEDSAVYLCASSFLAGVGTDTQYFGPGTRLTVL.

This chain links TRBV12-5 with TRBJ1-2; TRBD1 aligns across 8 bases. Germline-derived CDR1 and CDR2 are LGHNT and FRNRAP. The CDR3 loop spans 13 amino acids. Trimming cost V 1 base and J 7 bases; bases outside gene matches: 2. The DNA of the CDR3 is TGTGCTAGTGGTTTGGCAGGGGGCTTTGGCTACACCTTC. This encodes CASGLAGGFGYTF.

The V gene is TRBV4-3, the J gene TRBJ2-6; possibly TRBD2 for D (6 bases). CDR3 length: 19 residues. Germline V gene sequence: CDR1 LGHNA, CDR2 YSLEER. V was clipped by 0 bases and J by 1 base, with 16 bases between them. This CDR3 reads CASSQDPAGSASGANVLTF. The CDR3 DNA reads as TGCGCCAGCAGCCAAGACCCTGCCGGGAGCGCATCTGGGGCCAACGTCCTGACTTTC.

The chain is built from TRBV29-1 and TRBJ2-5; tentatively, D is TRBD1 (5 bases). V was clipped by 8 bases and J by 4 bases, with 11 bases between them. CDR1 and CDR2 from the germline V gene are SQVTM and ANQGSEA. The CDR3 runs 11 residues. This chain's CDR3 is CSLTQGETQYF. CDR3 coding DNA: TGCAGCCTAACGCAGGGAGAGACCCAGTACTTC.

This sequence joins TRBV18 and TRBJ2-7; the D gene is possibly TRBD1 (6 bases). Trimming shortened V by 6 bases and J by 1 base, and 16 bases separated the two germline ends. Germline V gene data show CDR1 as KGHSH and CDR2 as LQKENI. The CDR3 runs to 15 residues. The CDR3 DNA sequence: TGTGCCAGCTCCTCGACGGGACAAAATTCCTACGAGCAGTACTTC. It specifies CASSSTGQNSYEQYF.

The V call is TRBV7-9, the J call TRBJ2-3, with 15 bases fitting TRBD2. V dropped 4 bases and J dropped 3; count of bases not matched to a gene: 5. The CDR3 length is 17 residues. Germline values: CDR1 SEHNR, CDR2 FQNEAQ (reference sequence). CDR3 sequence: CASSWRTSGGATDTQYF. CDR3 nucleotides: TGTGCCAGCAGCTGGAGGACTAGCGGGGGGGCGACAGATACGCAGTATTTT.